This T cell receptor (beta chain) was sequenced in a study of blood T cell repertoires in COVID-19. Study at large: COVID-19 samples, acute and convalescent, were from the United States, Italy and Spain.

The CDR3 runs to 13 residues. Germline CDR1 and CDR2: GTSNPN and SVGIG (reference sequence). Trimming removed 3 bases from V and 4 bases from J; junction bases left unmatched: 5. Some clones are missing from TCRdb's copy, which holds only in-frame ones; the method was immunoSEQ multiplex PCR. This table holds under 450,000 clones, about 80% found once. This clone was detected once. The chain uses TRBV30 and TRBJ1-2, with 7 bases fitting TRBD1. Source material: peripheral blood. This TCR was sampled from a human donor with acute or convalescent COVID-19. The donor label of this sample is uncertain. The CDR3 protein is CAWRGSGGYGYTF. The DNA of the CDR3 is TGTGCCTGGAGGGGTTCAGGGGGCTATGGCTACACCTTC.